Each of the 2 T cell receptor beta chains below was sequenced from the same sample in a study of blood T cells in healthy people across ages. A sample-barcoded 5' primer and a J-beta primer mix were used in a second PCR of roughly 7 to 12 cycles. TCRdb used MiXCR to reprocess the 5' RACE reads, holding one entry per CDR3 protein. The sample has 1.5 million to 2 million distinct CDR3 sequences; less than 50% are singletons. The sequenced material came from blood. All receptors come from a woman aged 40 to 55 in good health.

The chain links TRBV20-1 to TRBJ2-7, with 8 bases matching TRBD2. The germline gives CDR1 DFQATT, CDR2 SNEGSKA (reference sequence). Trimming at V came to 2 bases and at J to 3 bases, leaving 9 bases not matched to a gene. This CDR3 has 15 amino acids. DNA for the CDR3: TGCAGTGCTAGAAACCGCGGGGGGACCCACTACGAGCAGTACTTC. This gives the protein CSARNRGGTHYEQYF.

Written as DNA, the CDR3 is TGCAGCGTTGAACGGGACCCTATATTCTCTAGCACAGATACGCAGTATTTT. It specifies CSVERDPIFSSTDTQYF. The genes are TRBV29-1 and TRBJ2-3; D tentatively fits TRBD1 or TRBD2 (5 bases each). Germline CDR1 SQVTM, CDR2 ANQGSEA. Trimming shortened V by 2 bases and J by 0 bases, and 18 bases separated the two germline ends. The CDR3 spans 17 residues.